The T cell receptor beta chain described here comes from a study of blood T cell repertoires in COVID-19. The wider study: The United States, Italy and Spain were the sources of the acute and convalescent COVID-19 samples. PBMCs, B-cell-depleted T cells, or T cells were the source of the cDNA or gDNA that made up the material.

Trimming shortened V by 5 bases and J by 4 bases, and 6 bases separated the two germline ends. Germline loops: CDR1 SGHRS, CDR2 YFSETQ. CDR3 length: 12 residues. In the original processing: Using reference gene primer amplification, nucleated cell counts were estimated. Clones were read by immunoSEQ multiplex PCR, and TCRdb kept only the in-frame ones, dropping some. V and J calls and clone size are copied from that table; D and trimming were computed from the DNA. The sample lists around 280,000 clones, about nine tenths occurring once. Enrollment of patients from Seattle took place during active infection, with longitudinal follow-up.

The rearrangement uses TRBV5-1 and TRBJ1-4; no clear D. The sample was peripheral blood. The clonotype comes from a woman aged 25 to 45 with COVID-19, enrolled during active disease. The CDR3 spells CASRADNEKLFF. The CDR3 DNA is TGCGCCAGCAGGGCGGATAATGAAAAACTGTTTTTT.